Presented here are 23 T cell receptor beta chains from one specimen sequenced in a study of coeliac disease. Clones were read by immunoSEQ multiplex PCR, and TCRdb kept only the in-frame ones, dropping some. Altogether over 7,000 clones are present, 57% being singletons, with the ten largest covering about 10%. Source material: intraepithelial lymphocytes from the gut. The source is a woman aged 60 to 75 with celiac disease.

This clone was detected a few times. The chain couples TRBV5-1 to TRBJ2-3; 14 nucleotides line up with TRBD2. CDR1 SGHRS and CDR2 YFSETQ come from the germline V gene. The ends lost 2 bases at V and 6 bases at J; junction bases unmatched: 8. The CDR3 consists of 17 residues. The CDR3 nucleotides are TGCGCCAGCAGCTTTGGACTAGCGGGAGGTCAACGGGATACGCAGTATTTT. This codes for CASSFGLAGGQRDTQYF.

In DNA, the CDR3 is TGTGCCAGCAGCCAAGCGTTGGCGAACACCGGGGAGCTGTTTTTT. Its translation is CASSQALANTGELFF. The J gene is TRBJ2-2, the V gene TRBV28; D unclear. The CDR3 covers 15 residues. Germline values: CDR1 MDHEN, CDR2 SYDVKM. With 6 bases removed from V and 0 bases from J, the gap between germline ends came to 11 bases.

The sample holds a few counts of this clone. The CDR3 DNA is TGCGCCAGCAGCCAGGTTGCAGCGACCTTTTTCAATCAGCCCCAGCATTTT. It is translated as CASSQVAATFFNQPQHF. This rearrangement joins TRBV4-1 to TRBJ1-5, with no clear D. Germline V gene sequence: CDR1 MGHRA, CDR2 YSYEKL. The length of the CDR3 is 17 residues. The germline V and J ends were trimmed by 3 bases and 3 bases, with 18 bases remaining between them.

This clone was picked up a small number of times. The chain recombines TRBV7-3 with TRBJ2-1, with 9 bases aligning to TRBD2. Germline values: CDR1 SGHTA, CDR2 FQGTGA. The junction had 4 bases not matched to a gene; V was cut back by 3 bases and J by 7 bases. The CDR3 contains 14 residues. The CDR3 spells CASSLAGGDNEQFF. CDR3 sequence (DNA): TGTGCCAGCAGCTTGGCGGGAGGGGATAATGAGCAGTTCTTC.

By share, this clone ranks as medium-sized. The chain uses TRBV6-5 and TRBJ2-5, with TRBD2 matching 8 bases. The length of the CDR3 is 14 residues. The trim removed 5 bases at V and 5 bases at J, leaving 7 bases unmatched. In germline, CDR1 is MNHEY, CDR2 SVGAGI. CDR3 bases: TGTGCCAGCAGTCCAATGACTAGCGCGGAGACCCAGTACTTC. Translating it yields CASSPMTSAETQYF.

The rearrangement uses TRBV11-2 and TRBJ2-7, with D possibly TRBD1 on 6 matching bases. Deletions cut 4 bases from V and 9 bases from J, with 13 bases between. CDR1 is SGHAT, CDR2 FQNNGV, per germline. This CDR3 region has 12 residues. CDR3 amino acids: CASSSGTIGQYF. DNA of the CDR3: TGTGCCAGCAGCTCCGGGACAATCGGGCAGTACTTC.

The CDR3 here is CASSVGGRETEAFF. CDR3 DNA: TGTGCCAGCAGTGTCGGGGGGCGCGAAACTGAAGCTTTCTTT. V and J are TRBV6-5 and TRBJ1-1; D is possibly TRBD1 (6 bases). Germline CDR1 reads MNHEY; CDR2 reads SVGAGI. CDR3 length: 14 amino acids. The V gene lost 5 bases and the J gene lost 5 bases, with 15 bases spanning the gap.

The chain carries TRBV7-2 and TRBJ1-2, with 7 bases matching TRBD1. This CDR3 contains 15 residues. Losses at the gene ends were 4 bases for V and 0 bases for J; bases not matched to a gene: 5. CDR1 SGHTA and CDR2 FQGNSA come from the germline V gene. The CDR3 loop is CASSSRDSPNYGYTF. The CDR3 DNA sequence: TGTGCCAGCAGCTCTAGGGACAGCCCTAACTATGGCTACACCTTC.

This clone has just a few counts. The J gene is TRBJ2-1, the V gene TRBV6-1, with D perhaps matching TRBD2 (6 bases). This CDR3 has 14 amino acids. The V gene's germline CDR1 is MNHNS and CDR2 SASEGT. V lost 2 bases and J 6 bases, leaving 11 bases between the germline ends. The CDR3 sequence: CASSENGGSNEQFF. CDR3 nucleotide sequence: TGTGCCAGCAGTGAAAACGGGGGAAGCAATGAGCAGTTCTTC.

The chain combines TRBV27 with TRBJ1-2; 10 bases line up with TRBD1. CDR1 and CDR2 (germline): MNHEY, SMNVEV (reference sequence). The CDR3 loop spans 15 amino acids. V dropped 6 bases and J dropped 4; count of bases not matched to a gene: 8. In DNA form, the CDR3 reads TGTGCCAGCAGCCGACAGGGGGCGGGAGCCTATGGCTACACCTTC. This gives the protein CASSRQGAGAYGYTF.

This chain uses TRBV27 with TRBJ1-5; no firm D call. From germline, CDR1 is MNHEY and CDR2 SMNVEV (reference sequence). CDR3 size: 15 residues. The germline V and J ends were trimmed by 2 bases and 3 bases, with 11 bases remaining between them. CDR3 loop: CASSLTGWNNQPQHF. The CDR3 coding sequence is TGTGCCAGCAGTTTAACGGGGTGGAACAATCAGCCCCAGCATTTT.

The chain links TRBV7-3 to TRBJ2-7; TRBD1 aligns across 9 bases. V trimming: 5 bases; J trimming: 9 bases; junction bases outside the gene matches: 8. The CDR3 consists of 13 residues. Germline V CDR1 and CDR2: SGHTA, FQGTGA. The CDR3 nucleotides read TGTGCCAGCAGCCGGACAGGGGAGATTAGGCAGTACTTC. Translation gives CASSRTGEIRQYF.

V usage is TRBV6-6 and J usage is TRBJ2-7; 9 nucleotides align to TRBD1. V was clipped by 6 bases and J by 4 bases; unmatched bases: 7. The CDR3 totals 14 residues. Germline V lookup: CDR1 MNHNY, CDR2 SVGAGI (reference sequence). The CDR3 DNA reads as TGTGCCAGCAGGGTCGGGACAGGGAGATACGAGCAGTACTTC. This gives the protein CASRVGTGRYEQYF.

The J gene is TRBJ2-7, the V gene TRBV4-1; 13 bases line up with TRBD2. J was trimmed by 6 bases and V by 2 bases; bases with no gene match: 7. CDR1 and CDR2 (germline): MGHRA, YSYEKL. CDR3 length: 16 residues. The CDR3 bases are TGCGCCAGCAGCCAATCTAGGACTAGCGGGAGTAGCGAGCAGTACTTC. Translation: CASSQSRTSGSSEQYF.

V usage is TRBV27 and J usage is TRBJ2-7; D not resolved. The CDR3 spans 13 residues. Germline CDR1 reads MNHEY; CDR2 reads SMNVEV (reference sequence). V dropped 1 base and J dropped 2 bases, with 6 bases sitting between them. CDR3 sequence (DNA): TGTGCCAGCAGTTTATTTCCCGCCTACGAGCAGTACTTC. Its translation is CASSLFPAYEQYF.

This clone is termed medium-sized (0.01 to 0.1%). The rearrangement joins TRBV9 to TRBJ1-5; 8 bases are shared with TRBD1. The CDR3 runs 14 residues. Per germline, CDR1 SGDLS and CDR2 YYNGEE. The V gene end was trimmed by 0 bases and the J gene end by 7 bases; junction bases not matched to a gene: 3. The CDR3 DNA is TGTGCCAGCAGCGTAGGAGACAGGGGACAGCCCCAGCATTTT. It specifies CASSVGDRGQPQHF.

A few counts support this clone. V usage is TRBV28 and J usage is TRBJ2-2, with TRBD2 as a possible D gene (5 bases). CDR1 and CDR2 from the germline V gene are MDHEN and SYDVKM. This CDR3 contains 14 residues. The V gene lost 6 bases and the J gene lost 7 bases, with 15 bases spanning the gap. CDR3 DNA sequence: TGTGCCAGCAGCCGACTATCGTCAGTCGGGGAGCTGTTTTTT. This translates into CASSRLSSVGELFF.

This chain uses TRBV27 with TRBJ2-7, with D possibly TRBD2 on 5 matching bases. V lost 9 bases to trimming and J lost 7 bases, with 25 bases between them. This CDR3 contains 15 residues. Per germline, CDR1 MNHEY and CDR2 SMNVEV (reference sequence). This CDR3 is CASSIMTGSGYEQYF. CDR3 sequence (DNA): TGTGCCAGTAGCATTATGACGGGATCGGGATATGAGCAGTACTTC.

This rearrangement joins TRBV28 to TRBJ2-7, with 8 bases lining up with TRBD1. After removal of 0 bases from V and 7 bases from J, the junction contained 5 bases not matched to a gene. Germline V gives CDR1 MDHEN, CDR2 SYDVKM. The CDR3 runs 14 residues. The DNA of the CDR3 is TGTGCCAGCAGTTTATGGGGGACAGGACATGAGCAGTACTTC. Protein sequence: CASSLWGTGHEQYF. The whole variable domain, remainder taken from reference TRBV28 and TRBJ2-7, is DVKVTQSSRYLVKRTGEKVFLECVQDMDHENMFWYRQDPGLGLRLIYFSYDVKMKEKGDIPEGYSVSREKKERFSLILESASTNQTSMYLCASSLWGTGHEQYFGPGTRLTVT.

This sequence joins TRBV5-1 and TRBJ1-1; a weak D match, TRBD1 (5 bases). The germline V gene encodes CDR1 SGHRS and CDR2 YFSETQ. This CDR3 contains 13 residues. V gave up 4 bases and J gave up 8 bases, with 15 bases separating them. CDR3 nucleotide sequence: TGCGCCAGCAGCCCTATGGACGGACACGAAGCTTTCTTT. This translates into CASSPMDGHEAFF.

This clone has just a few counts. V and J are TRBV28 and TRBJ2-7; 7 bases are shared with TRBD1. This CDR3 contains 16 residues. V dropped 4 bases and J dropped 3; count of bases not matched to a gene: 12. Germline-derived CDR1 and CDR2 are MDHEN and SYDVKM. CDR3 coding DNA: TGTGCCAGCAGTTGTATAATGGACAGGCTTCTCTACGAGCAGTACTTC. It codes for CASSCIMDRLLYEQYF. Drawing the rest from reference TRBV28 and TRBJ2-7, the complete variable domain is DVKVTQSSRYLVKRTGEKVFLECVQDMDHENMFWYRQDPGLGLRLIYFSYDVKMKEKGDIPEGYSVSREKKERFSLILESASTNQTSMYLCASSCIMDRLLYEQYFGPGTRLTVT.

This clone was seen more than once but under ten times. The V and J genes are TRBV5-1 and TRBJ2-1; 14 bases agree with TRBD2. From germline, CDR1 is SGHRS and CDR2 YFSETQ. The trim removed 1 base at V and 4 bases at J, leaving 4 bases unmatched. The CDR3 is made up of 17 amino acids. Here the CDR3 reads CASSLWTSGRFYNEQFF. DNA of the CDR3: TGCGCCAGCAGCTTGTGGACTAGCGGGAGGTTTTACAATGAGCAGTTCTTC.

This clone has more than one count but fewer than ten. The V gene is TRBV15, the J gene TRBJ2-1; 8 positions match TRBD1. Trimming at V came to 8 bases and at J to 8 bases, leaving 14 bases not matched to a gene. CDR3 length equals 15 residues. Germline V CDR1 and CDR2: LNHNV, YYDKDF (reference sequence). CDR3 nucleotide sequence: TGTGCCACCCGGACGCCCGGGACAGGCCGCGATGAGCAGTTCTTC. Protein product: CATRTPGTGRDEQFF.